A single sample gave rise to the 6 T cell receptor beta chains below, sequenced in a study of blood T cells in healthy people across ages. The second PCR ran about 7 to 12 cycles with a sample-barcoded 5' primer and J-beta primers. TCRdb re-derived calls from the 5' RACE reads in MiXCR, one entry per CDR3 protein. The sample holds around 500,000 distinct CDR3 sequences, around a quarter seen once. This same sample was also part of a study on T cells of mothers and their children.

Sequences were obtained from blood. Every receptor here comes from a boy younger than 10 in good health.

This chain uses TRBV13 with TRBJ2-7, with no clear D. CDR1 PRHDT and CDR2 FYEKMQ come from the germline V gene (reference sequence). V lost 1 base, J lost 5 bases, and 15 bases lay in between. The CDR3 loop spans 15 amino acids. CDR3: CASSLEVLGPHEQYF. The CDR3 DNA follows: TGTGCCAGCAGCTTAGAAGTACTGGGTCCCCACGAGCAGTACTTC.

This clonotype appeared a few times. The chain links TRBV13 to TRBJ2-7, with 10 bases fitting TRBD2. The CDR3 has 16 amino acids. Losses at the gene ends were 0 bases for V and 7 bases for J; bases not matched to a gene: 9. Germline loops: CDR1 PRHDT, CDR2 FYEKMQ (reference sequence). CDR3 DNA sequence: TGTGCCAGCAGCTTAGGCCTAGCGGGGGCATTGAGGGAGCAGTACTTC. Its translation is CASSLGLAGALREQYF.

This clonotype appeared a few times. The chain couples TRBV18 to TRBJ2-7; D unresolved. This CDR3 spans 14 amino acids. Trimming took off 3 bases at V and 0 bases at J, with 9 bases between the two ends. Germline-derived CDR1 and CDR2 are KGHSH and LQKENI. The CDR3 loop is CASSPTSNSYEQYF. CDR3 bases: TGTGCCAGCTCACCTACCAGCAACTCCTACGAGCAGTACTTC.

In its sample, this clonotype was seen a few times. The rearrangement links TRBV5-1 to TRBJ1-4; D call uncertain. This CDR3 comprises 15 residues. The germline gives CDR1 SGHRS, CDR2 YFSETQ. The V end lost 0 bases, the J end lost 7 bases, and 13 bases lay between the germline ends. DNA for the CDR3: TGCGCCAGCAGCTTGGATCGGGGAGCAGGTGAAAAACTGTTTTTT. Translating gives CASSLDRGAGEKLFF.

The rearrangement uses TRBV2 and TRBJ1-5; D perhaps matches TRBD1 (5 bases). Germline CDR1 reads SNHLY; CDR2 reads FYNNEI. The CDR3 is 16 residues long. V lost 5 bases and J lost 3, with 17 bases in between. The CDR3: CASSPFYADTNQPQHF. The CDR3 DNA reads TGTGCCAGCAGTCCCTTCTACGCGGACACCAATCAGCCCCAGCATTTT.

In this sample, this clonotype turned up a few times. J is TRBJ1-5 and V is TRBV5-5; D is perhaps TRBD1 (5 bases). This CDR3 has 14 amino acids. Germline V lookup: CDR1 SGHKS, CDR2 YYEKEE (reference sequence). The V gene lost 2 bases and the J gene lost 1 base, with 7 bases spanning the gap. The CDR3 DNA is TGTGCCAGCAGCTTCGGACACAGCAATCAGCCCCAGCATTTT. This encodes CASSFGHSNQPQHF.